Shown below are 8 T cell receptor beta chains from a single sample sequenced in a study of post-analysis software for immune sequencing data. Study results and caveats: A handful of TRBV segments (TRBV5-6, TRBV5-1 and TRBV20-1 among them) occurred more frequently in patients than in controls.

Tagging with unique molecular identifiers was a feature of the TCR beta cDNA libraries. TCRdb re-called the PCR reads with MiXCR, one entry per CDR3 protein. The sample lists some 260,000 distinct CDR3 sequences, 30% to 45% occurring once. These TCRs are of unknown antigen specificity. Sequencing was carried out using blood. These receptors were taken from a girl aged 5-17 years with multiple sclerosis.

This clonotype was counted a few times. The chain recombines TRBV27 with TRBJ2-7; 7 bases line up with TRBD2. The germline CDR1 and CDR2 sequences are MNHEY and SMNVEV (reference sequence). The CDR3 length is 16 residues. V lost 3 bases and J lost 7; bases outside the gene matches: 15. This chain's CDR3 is CASSFSLAAGVYEQYF. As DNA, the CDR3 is TGTGCCAGCAGTTTCTCGCTAGCGGCCGGGGTCTATGAGCAGTACTTC.

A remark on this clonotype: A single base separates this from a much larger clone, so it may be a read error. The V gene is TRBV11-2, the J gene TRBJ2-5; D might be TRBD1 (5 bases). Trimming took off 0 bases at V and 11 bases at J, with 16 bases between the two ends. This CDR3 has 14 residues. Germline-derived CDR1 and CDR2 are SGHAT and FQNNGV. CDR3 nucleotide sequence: TGTGCCAGCAGCTTAGATAGGGGTACGAATGAGCAGTACTTC. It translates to CASSLDRGTNEQYF.

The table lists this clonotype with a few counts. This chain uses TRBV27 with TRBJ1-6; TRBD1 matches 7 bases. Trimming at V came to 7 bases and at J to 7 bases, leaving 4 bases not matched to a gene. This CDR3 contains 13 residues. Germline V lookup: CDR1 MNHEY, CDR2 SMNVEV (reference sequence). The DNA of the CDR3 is TGTGCCAGCAACAGGGGAGGGAATTCACCCCTCCACTTT. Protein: CASNRGGNSPLHF.

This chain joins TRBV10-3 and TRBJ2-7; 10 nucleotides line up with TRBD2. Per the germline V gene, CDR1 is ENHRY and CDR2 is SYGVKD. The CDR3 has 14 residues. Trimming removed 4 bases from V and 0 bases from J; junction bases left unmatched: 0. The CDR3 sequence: CAISASGSSYEQYF. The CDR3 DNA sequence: TGTGCCATCAGTGCTAGCGGGAGCTCCTACGAGCAGTACTTC.

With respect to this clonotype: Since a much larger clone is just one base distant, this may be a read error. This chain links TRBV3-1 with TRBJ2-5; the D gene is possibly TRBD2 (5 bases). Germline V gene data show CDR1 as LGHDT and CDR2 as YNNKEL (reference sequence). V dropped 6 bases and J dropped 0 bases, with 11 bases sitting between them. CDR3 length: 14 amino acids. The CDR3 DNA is TGTGCCAGCAGTCTACTAGTGGACCAAGAGACCCAGTACTTC. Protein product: CASSLLVDQETQYF.

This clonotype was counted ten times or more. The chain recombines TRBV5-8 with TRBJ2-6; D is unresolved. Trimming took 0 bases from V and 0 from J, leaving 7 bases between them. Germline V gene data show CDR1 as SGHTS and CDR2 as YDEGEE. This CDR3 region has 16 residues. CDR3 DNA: TGTGCCAGCAGCTTGGGGCTCCTCTCTGGGGCCAACGTCCTGACTTTC. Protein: CASSLGLLSGANVLTF.

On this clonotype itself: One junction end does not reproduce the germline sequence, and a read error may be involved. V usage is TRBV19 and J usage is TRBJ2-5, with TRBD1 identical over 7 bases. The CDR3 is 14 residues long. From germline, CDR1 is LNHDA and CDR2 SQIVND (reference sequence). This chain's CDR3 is CANSDRDLQETQYF. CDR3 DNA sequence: TGTGCCAATAGTGACAGGGATTTACAAGAGACCCAGTACTTC.

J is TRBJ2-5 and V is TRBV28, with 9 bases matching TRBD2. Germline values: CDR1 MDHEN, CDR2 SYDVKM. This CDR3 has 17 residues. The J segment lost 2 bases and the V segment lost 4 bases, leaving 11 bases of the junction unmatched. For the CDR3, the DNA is TGTGCCAGCAGTTGGGGACTAGCTGAAATGTTGCAAGAGACCCAGTACTTC. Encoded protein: CASSWGLAEMLQETQYF.